This TCR beta chain was retrieved from a study of regulatory T cells in long-lasting Graves disease. Study in general: For a period under 3 months, newly diagnosed Graves' patients had taken antithyroid drugs.

This CDR3 contains 13 residues. Between the trimmed V and J ends, which lost 4 bases and 12 bases, there was a span of 16 bases. Per the germline V gene, CDR1 is SGHDT and CDR2 is YYEEEE. With iRepertoire HTBI primers and Arm-PCR of CDR3 regions, TCR beta libraries were built. In TCRdb, the multiplex PCR reads were re-called with MiXCR into one record per CDR3 protein. The sample contains about 560,000 distinct CDR3 sequences, 15% to 20% of which appear only once. Time point described: newly diagnosed GD, antithyroid drugs for less than 3 months. PBMC RNA was the source of the TCR library. Another study also made use of these data, one on T cells in Graves' hyperthyroidism and ophthalmopathy. That work adds: Classification by a 13 V-J model distinguished ophthalmopathy from stable hyperthyroidism.

The source was peripheral blood mononuclear cells (PBMCs), collected at new diagnosis, from a patient treated with antithyroid drugs. The TCR originated in a man younger than 35 with Graves disease. The chain has TRBV5-6 and TRBJ1-4; D might be TRBD1 (5 bases). This CDR3 reads CASSPQGITQLFF. CDR3 coding DNA: TGTGCCAGCAGCCCGCAGGGTATTACCCAACTGTTTTTT. The full variable domain, rest sourced from reference TRBV5-6 and TRBJ1-4, is DAGVTQSPTHLIKTRGQQVTLRCSPKSGHDTVSWYQQALGQGPQFIFQYYEEEERQRGNFPDRFSGHQFPNYSSELNVNALLLGDSALYLCASSPQGITQLFFGSGTQLSVL.